This T cell receptor beta chain was recovered during a study of T cell responses to AZD1222 COVID-19 vaccine. General observations from the study: Spike-specific TCR breadth and depth were elevated following two AZD1222 doses. Unmutated regions of variants are reportedly targeted by nearly half of spike-specific TCRs. Donors, mostly white British, included more females; clonal diversity was possibly underestimated.

CDR3 length equals 17 residues. The germline V gene has CDR1 SGHDT and CDR2 YYEEEE. The V and J ends lost 4 bases and 4 bases respectively, with 22 bases between them. On this clone: Its target is unknown.

Some clones are missing from TCRdb's copy, which holds only in-frame ones; the method was immunoSEQ multiplex PCR. This table holds 150,000 to 200,000 clones, about 87% found once. The source is an adult who received the MenACWY meningococcal vaccine as a control. The rearrangement joins TRBV5-6 to TRBJ2-3; D is unclear. The sequenced sample was peripheral blood, obtained 28 days after the second dose of the MenACWY control vaccine. The CDR3 sequence: CASSQEVAPEGPDTQYF. DNA for the CDR3: TGTGCCAGCAGCCAAGAGGTAGCCCCTGAAGGTCCAGATACGCAGTATTTT.